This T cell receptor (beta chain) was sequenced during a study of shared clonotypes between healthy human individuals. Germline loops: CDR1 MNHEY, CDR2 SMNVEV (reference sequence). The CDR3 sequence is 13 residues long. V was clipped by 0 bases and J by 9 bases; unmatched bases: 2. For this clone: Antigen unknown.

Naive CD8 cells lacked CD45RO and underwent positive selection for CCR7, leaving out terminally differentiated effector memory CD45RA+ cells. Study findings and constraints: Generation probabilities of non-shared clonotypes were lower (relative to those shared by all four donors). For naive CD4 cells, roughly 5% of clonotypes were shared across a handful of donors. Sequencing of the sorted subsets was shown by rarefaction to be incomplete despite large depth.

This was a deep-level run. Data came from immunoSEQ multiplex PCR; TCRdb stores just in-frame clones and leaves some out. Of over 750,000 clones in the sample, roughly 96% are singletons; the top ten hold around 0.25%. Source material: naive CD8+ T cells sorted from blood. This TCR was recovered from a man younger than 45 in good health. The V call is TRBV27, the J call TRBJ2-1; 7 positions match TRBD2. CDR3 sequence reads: CASSLSGGFEQFF. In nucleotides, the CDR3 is TGTGCCAGCAGTTTATCGGGAGGGTTTGAGCAGTTCTTC.